The T cell receptor (beta chain) described here comes from a study of vaccination effects on CD4 cells after COVID-19. Study in general: Sampling occurred a median 72 days post second dose, range 14 to 241. Study findings and constraints: Pronounced clonal contraction occurred in clones induced by infection and by vaccine late after vaccination.

Expansion with viral peptide pools was applied to antigen-specific CD4+ T cells by the ViraFEST assay prior to sequencing. Subsequent to a culture period of 10 to 11 days, CD4+ T cells were isolated. Either the mRNA-1273 or the BNT162b2 vaccine was given to participants as two doses. Cultivation was performed at two million PBMC per well with around 9.3 IU/ml IL-2 and about 9.2 ug/ml peptides added. Per germline, CDR1 MGHRA and CDR2 YSYEKL. The CDR3 is 17 residues long. V was pared by 1 base and J by 2 bases, with 6 bases of the junction left unmatched. Clones were read by immunoSEQ multiplex PCR, and TCRdb kept only the in-frame ones, dropping some. The table records some 35,000 clones, 70% to 85% of them present only once. Points on this clone: Its antigen remains unidentified.

The J gene is TRBJ2-5, the V gene TRBV4-1, with 11 nucleotides matching TRBD2. The source of this sequence is a human donor who received a COVID-19 vaccine. Some clones in this sample may be carry-over from other donors' samples. This specimen consisted of CD4+ T cells from PBMCs cultured with HCoV-NL63 spike peptides, obtained after COVID-19 vaccination. CDR3 residues: CASSQGLAGILQETQYF. CDR3 DNA: TGCGCCAGCAGCCAAGGACTAGCGGGGATATTACAAGAGACCCAGTACTTC.